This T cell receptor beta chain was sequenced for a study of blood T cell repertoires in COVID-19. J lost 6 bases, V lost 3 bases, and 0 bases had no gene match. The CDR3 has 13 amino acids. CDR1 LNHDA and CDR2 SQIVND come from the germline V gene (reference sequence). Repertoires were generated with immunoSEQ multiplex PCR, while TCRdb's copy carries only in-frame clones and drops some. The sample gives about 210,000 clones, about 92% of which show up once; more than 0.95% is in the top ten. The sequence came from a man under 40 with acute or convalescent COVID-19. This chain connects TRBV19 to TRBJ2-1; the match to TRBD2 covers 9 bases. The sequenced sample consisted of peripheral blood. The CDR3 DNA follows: TGTGCCAGTAGTATGCGGGGGGGCAATGAGCAGTTCTTC. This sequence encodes CASSMRGGNEQFF.